This entry concerns a single T cell receptor (beta chain). Its antigen is not identified. Following autologous stem cell transplantation, relapse occurred in every patient, and exposure to brentuximab vedotin varied. The entry originates in a study of PD-1 blockade in classical Hodgkin lymphoma. Study-level points and caveats: In newly diagnosed patients, baseline TCR diversity was reportedly below that of healthy donors.

The germline gives CDR1 SGHVS, CDR2 FQNEAQ. This CDR3 has 14 residues. Trimming pared 7 bases from V and 2 bases from J, leaving 14 bases between. This table comes from immunoSEQ multiplex PCR, and its TCRdb copy is limited to in-frame clones, with some not included. The sample has 60,000 or so clones, around 90% seen once. The source of this sequence is a human donor with classical Hodgkin lymphoma. V and J are TRBV7-8 and TRBJ1-1; no reliable D call. The material was peripheral blood mononuclear cells (PBMCs), obtained at baseline. CDR3 nucleotide sequence: TGTGCCAGCATCCGAGGCACGGGAAACACTGAAGCTTTCTTT. As protein: CASIRGTGNTEAFF.